A single sample is the source of the 32 T cell receptor beta chains below, sequenced in a study of blood T cell repertoires in COVID-19 (dated by TCRdb to 2019 to 2021). Library preparation was by the immunoSEQ multiplex PCR assay. TCRdb's version of the immuneACCESS table is confined to in-frame rearrangements and falls short of the full clone set. An unresolved V gene accounts for under half of the shortfall where checked; the remainder is of unknown origin. In all, the sample holds around 150,000 clones, and over 65% of those were seen once. The top ten constitute roughly 8% of the sample. Material: peripheral blood. Receptor source: a man aged 55 to 70 with acute or convalescent COVID-19.

Comment on this clone: An end of the junction does not agree with germline; a read error may underlie this. The V and J genes are TRBV18 and TRBJ2-2, with TRBD1 as a possible D gene (6 bases). The V gene's germline CDR1 is KGHSH and CDR2 LQKENI. This CDR3 region has 16 residues. CDR3 sequence (DNA): TGTGCCAGCTCATCACCTCCGGGACAATTAACCGGGGAGCTGTTTTTT. Protein product: CASSSPPGQLTGELFF.

V and J are TRBV18 and TRBJ1-1; 8 bases agree with TRBD1. This CDR3 is 13 amino acids long. V gave up 2 bases and J gave up 5 bases; unmatched junction bases: 1. Germline CDR1 KGHSH, CDR2 LQKENI. In DNA form, the CDR3 reads TGTGCCAGCTCACCAGACAGGGGAACTGAAGCTTTCTTT. This gives the protein CASSPDRGTEAFF.

The V gene is TRBV2, the J gene TRBJ2-7; TRBD1 agrees at 9 bases. Germline-derived CDR1 and CDR2 are SNHLY and FYNNEI. V shed 3 bases and J 4 bases; nucleotides not matched to a gene: 4. This CDR3 contains 14 residues. The CDR3, as DNA: TGTGCCAGCAGTGAGACAGGGGGATTTTACGAGCAGTACTTC. Protein sequence: CASSETGGFYEQYF.

J is TRBJ2-3 and V is TRBV19, with 7 bases that match TRBD1. The V segment lost 9 bases and the J segment 4 bases; nucleotides outside the gene matches: 7. CDR1 and CDR2 (germline): LNHDA, SQIVND (reference sequence). The CDR3 is 13 amino acids. The CDR3 DNA follows: TGTGCCAGCGCAGACAGGGCCCCAGATACGCAGTATTTT. Translation gives CASADRAPDTQYF.

As regards this clone: At one of its ends the junction is not consistent with the germline gene, which may arise from a read error. The genes are TRBV27 and TRBJ1-2; 7 bases match TRBD1. The CDR3 covers 12 residues. CDR1 is MNHEY, CDR2 SMNVEV, per germline (reference sequence). This CDR3 is CASSFSTGPLAF. The CDR3 bases are TGTGCCAGCAGTTTTTCGACAGGGCCCCTTGCCTTC.

V gene TRBV4-1 combines with J gene TRBJ1-2; 9 bases agree with TRBD1. The V and J ends lost 4 bases and 7 bases, in that order; junction bases with no gene match: 7. The germline gives CDR1 MGHRA, CDR2 YSYEKL. CDR3 length: 14 amino acids. CDR3 DNA: TGCGCCAGCAGCCGGGGACAGGGAGGATCTGGCTACACCTTC. This sequence encodes CASSRGQGGSGYTF.

V and J are TRBV27 and TRBJ2-7, with D tentatively TRBD1 (5 bases). The CDR3 runs 13 residues. With 2 bases removed from V and 3 bases from J, the gap between germline ends came to 8 bases. Germline V gene data show CDR1 as MNHEY and CDR2 as SMNVEV (reference sequence). CDR3 DNA sequence: TGTGCCAGCAGTTTACCAGGGAACTACGAGCAGTACTTC. Protein product: CASSLPGNYEQYF.

V usage is TRBV19 and J usage is TRBJ1-5; TRBD1 might be the D (6 bases). V was cut by 6 bases and J by 0 bases, with 12 bases left in between. The CDR3 extends over 15 amino acids. CDR1 is LNHDA, CDR2 SQIVND, per germline (reference sequence). The CDR3 is CASRRDINSNQPQHF. Here the CDR3 DNA reads TGTGCCAGTAGAAGGGACATCAATAGCAATCAGCCCCAGCATTTT.

The chain is built from TRBV7-3 and TRBJ2-7; 9 bases align to TRBD1. Germline V CDR1 and CDR2: SGHTA, FQGTGA. The CDR3 consists of 13 residues. The V gene end was trimmed by 5 bases and the J gene end by 7 bases; junction bases not matched to a gene: 6. In DNA form, the CDR3 reads TGTGCCAGCAGCCCAGGGACAGGGTGGGAGCAGTACTTC. Encoded protein: CASSPGTGWEQYF. The whole variable domain, remainder taken from reference TRBV7-3 and TRBJ2-7, is GAGVSQTPSNKVTEKGKYVELRCDPISGHTALYWYRQSLGQGPEFLIYFQGTGAADDSGLPNDRFFAVRPEGSVSTLKIQRTERGDSAVYLCASSPGTGWEQYFGPGTRLTVT.

The chain uses TRBV2 and TRBJ1-1, with 7 bases matching TRBD1. J was trimmed by 5 bases and V by 6 bases; bases with no gene match: 12. Per the germline V gene, CDR1 is SNHLY and CDR2 is FYNNEI. The CDR3 extends over 15 amino acids. The CDR3 DNA is TGTGCCAGCAGGACTCCCCGGGACAGTAATACTGAAGCTTTCTTT. Translating gives CASRTPRDSNTEAFF.

This chain links TRBV2 with TRBJ2-1; 8 nucleotides agree with TRBD1. Germline-derived CDR1 and CDR2 are SNHLY and FYNNEI. The CDR3 extends over 15 amino acids. Losses at the gene ends were 6 bases for V and 0 bases for J; bases not matched to a gene: 4. This CDR3 reads CASSGTGGSYNEQFF. DNA of the CDR3: TGTGCCAGCAGCGGGACAGGAGGCTCCTACAATGAGCAGTTCTTC.

The V and J genes are TRBV4-3 and TRBJ2-7; 8 bases match TRBD1. This CDR3 has 14 residues. The V segment lost 0 bases and the J segment 4 bases; nucleotides outside the gene matches: 2. In germline, CDR1 is LGHNA, CDR2 YSLEER. The CDR3 protein is CASSQDDRGYEQYF. In nucleotides, the CDR3 is TGCGCCAGCAGCCAAGATGACAGGGGATACGAGCAGTACTTC.

This clone was recorded a few times. The rearrangement joins TRBV7-9 to TRBJ2-2; 9 bases match TRBD1. The CDR3 sequence is 15 residues long. Germline V gives CDR1 SEHNR, CDR2 FQNEAQ (reference sequence). The junction had 3 bases not matched to a gene; V was cut back by 2 bases and J by 5 bases. The CDR3 DNA follows: TGTGCCAGCAGCTTACAACAGGGGGCAACCGGGGAGCTGTTTTTT. As protein: CASSLQQGATGELFF.

The V call is TRBV6-5, the J call TRBJ2-7; the D is unclear. CDR1 is MNHEY and CDR2 is SVGAGI in the germline V gene. There are 14 residues in the CDR3. Trimming shortened V by 2 bases and J by 0 bases, and 8 bases separated the two germline ends. CDR3 bases: TGTGCCAGCAGTTACGGCCAAAGCTCCTACGAGCAGTACTTC. It codes for CASSYGQSSYEQYF.

Only one count was recorded for this clone. The V gene is TRBV29-1, the J gene TRBJ1-4; tentative D call: TRBD1 (5 bases). This CDR3 region has 11 residues. V lost 6 bases and J 4 bases, leaving 6 bases between the germline ends. Germline V gives CDR1 SQVTM, CDR2 ANQGSEA. The CDR3 protein is CSVGGNEKLFF. The CDR3 coding sequence is TGCAGCGTCGGGGGTAATGAAAAACTGTTTTTT. The full variable domain, rest sourced from reference TRBV29-1 and TRBJ1-4, is SAVISQKPSRDICQRGTSLTIQCQVDSQVTMMFWYRQQPGQSLTLIATANQGSEATYESGFVIDKFPISRPNLTFSTLTVSNMSPEDSSIYLCSVGGNEKLFFGSGTQLSVL.

CDR3 DNA: TGCGCCAGCAGCCAAGGATTTAAGATGCAGGGGAGTGAAAAACTGTTTTTT. Its protein is CASSQGFKMQGSEKLFF. This sequence joins TRBV4-1 and TRBJ1-4; D might be TRBD1 (6 bases). Trimming pared 1 base from V and 7 bases from J, leaving 19 bases between. Germline lookup yields CDR1 MGHRA and CDR2 YSYEKL. CDR3 length: 17 amino acids.

This clone was recorded only once. The V gene is TRBV3-1 (or the pseudogene TRBV3-2), the J gene TRBJ1-1; unclear D gene. The CDR3 is 13 amino acids. Germline CDR1 reads LGHDT; CDR2 reads YNNKEL (reference sequence). Trimming removed 4 bases from V and 2 bases from J, with 8 bases in between. The CDR3 reads CASSRITNTEAFF. In DNA, the CDR3 is TGTGCCAGCAGCCGAATCACAAACACTGAAGCTTTCTTT.

V usage is TRBV5-1 and J usage is TRBJ1-1; D is unclear. From germline, CDR1 is SGHRS and CDR2 YFSETQ. This CDR3 spans 14 amino acids. V lost 4 bases, J lost 1 base, and 11 bases lay in between. Written as DNA, the CDR3 is TGCGCCAGCAGCCTCAATGCGGCGAACACTGAAGCTTTCTTT. Translating it yields CASSLNAANTEAFF.

V and J are TRBV5-5 and TRBJ2-5; 8 nucleotides agree with TRBD2. Trimming at V came to 0 bases and at J to 1 base, leaving 8 bases not matched to a gene. The CDR3 has 17 residues. Germline assignment: CDR1 SGHKS and CDR2 YYEKEE (reference sequence). CDR3 in DNA: TGTGCCAGCAGCTTGGCCGGGGTAGCGGGGTTCCAAGAGACCCAGTACTTC. It is translated as CASSLAGVAGFQETQYF.

The chain links TRBV12-5 to TRBJ1-1; no reliable D call. The V end was cut by 0 bases, the J end by 5 bases, with 13 bases between. The CDR3 consists of 15 residues. Germline V gene lookup returns CDR1 LGHNT and CDR2 FRNRAP. The DNA of the CDR3 is TGTGCTAGTGGTTTGGTGGTCACCGCGGATACTGAAGCTTTCTTT. Translating it yields CASGLVVTADTEAFF.

The chain recombines TRBV7-9 with TRBJ2-5, with TRBD2 identical over 10 bases. The V segment lost 5 bases and the J segment 2 bases; nucleotides outside the gene matches: 5. This CDR3 region has 15 residues. Germline V gene data show CDR1 as SEHNR and CDR2 as FQNEAQ (reference sequence). CDR3 in amino acids: CASSAGLAEQETQYF. Here the CDR3 DNA reads TGTGCCAGCAGCGCCGGACTAGCGGAACAAGAGACCCAGTACTTC.

The rearrangement joins TRBV5-1 to TRBJ2-5; unclear D gene. The CDR3 loop spans 11 amino acids. Germline CDR1 is SGHRS and CDR2 is YFSETQ. Trimming pared 2 bases from V and 5 bases from J, leaving 4 bases between. This chain's CDR3 is CASSLRETQYF. The CDR3 nucleotides are TGCGCCAGCAGCTTACGGGAGACCCAGTACTTC.

The chain recombines TRBV7-2 with TRBJ1-3; no clear D gene. Trimming took off 6 bases at V and 3 bases at J, with 9 bases between the two ends. The CDR3 contains 13 residues. CDR1 and CDR2 (germline): SGHTA, FQGNSA. Written as DNA, the CDR3 is TGTGCCAGCAGGTTGTCTAGTGGAAACACCATATATTTT. It codes for CASRLSSGNTIYF.

This chain connects TRBV4-1 to TRBJ2-7, with D hard to call. This CDR3 region has 13 residues. Trimming cost V 1 base and J 4 bases, with 8 bases left between them. CDR1 MGHRA and CDR2 YSYEKL come from the germline V gene. This CDR3 reads CASSQVKEYEQYF. For the CDR3, the DNA is TGCGCCAGCAGCCAAGTGAAGGAGTACGAGCAGTACTTC.

The chain recombines TRBV11-2 with TRBJ1-6, with TRBD1 identical over 10 bases. Germline V gene data show CDR1 as SGHAT and CDR2 as FQNNGV. The CDR3 extends over 14 amino acids. J was trimmed by 7 bases and V by 6 bases; bases with no gene match: 3. The CDR3 DNA follows: TGTGCCAGCAGACGACAGGGGGCGAATTCACCCCTCCACTTT. Translated: CASRRQGANSPLHF.

J is TRBJ2-7 and V is TRBV7-8; weak D call: TRBD1 (5 bases). Germline CDR1 and CDR2: SGHVS and FQNEAQ. V was shortened by 2 bases and J by 5 bases, with 7 bases between the two germline ends. The CDR3 is 12 residues long. CDR3 in amino acids: CASSLLRDEQYF. CDR3 in DNA: TGTGCCAGCAGCTTACTCAGGGACGAGCAGTACTTC. Combining the CDR3 with reference TRBV7-8 and TRBJ2-7 gives the whole variable domain GAGVSQSPRYKVAKRGQDVALRCDPISGHVSLFWYQQALGQGPEFLTYFQNEAQLDKSGLPSDRFFAERPEGSVSTLKIQRTQQEDSAVYLCASSLLRDEQYFGPGTRLTVT.

The CDR3 sequence: CASSQKGGGAGIQYF. The DNA for the CDR3 is TGTGCCAGCAGCCAAAAAGGGGGGGGCGCGGGCATTCAGTACTTC. The rearrangement links TRBV9 to TRBJ2-4, with D possibly being TRBD2 (7 bases). V gave up 4 bases and J gave up 9 bases, with 20 bases separating them. The germline V gene encodes CDR1 SGDLS and CDR2 YYNGEE. The CDR3 loop spans 15 amino acids.

V usage is TRBV10-3 and J usage is TRBJ1-2, with D perhaps matching TRBD1 (5 bases). The CDR3 length is 16 residues. Germline V gene data show CDR1 as ENHRY and CDR2 as SYGVKD. The V gene lost 3 bases and the J gene lost 4 bases, with 18 bases spanning the gap. CDR3 in amino acids: CAISESDTGGVYGYTF. In nucleotides, the CDR3 is TGTGCCATCAGTGAATCGGACACCGGCGGCGTCTATGGCTACACCTTC.

The chain joins TRBV5-1 to TRBJ1-2, with D unclear. In germline, CDR1 is SGHRS, CDR2 YFSETQ. Trimming removed 2 bases at V and 4 bases at J, with 12 bases between. CDR3 length: 14 residues. DNA of the CDR3: TGCGCCAGCAGCTTATGGGGAGACTCCTATGGCTACACCTTC. The encoded protein is CASSLWGDSYGYTF.

V is TRBV3-1 (or the pseudogene TRBV3-2) and J is TRBJ1-5; unclear D gene. CDR1 and CDR2 from the germline V gene are LGHDT and YNNKEL (reference sequence). The CDR3 loop spans 14 amino acids. V gave up 3 bases and J gave up 0 bases, with 6 bases separating them. Here the CDR3 reads CASSQQDSNQPQHF. CDR3 nucleotide sequence: TGTGCCAGCAGCCAGCAGGATAGCAATCAGCCCCAGCATTTT.

This clone has just a few counts. The V gene is TRBV7-6, the J gene TRBJ2-1; the match to TRBD1 covers 10 bases. The trim removed 2 bases at V and 4 bases at J, leaving 5 bases unmatched. CDR3 size: 16 residues. Germline V gene sequence: CDR1 SGHVS, CDR2 FNYEAQ. The CDR3: CASSLKGTGAYNEQFF. In nucleotides, the CDR3 is TGTGCCAGCAGCTTAAAGGGGACAGGGGCATACAATGAGCAGTTCTTC.

This chain uses TRBV5-1 with TRBJ2-7; 7 positions match TRBD1. CDR3 size: 15 residues. J lost 2 bases, V lost 1 base, and 6 bases had no gene match. CDR1 is SGHRS, CDR2 YFSETQ, per germline. The CDR3 DNA reads as TGCGCCAGCAGCTTGACGCAGGGGGAAACCTACGAGCAGTACTTC. The encoded protein is CASSLTQGETYEQYF.